The source of this T cell receptor beta chain is a study of CD8 T cells in ankylosing spondylitis. Broader study findings: Matched ankylosing spondylitis synovial fluid reportedly showed significant enrichment of disease-linked clones. Characteristic, it appeared, of ankylosing spondylitis blood was a TCR beta motif of 7 or 8 highly homologous variants.

As for this clonotype: Its antigen is not known.

In TCRdb, the 5' RACE reads were re-called with MiXCR into one record per CDR3 protein. The table shows 130,000 or so distinct CDR3 sequences, with more than 15% occurring only once. In germline, CDR1 is SGHRS, CDR2 YFSETQ. There are 15 residues in the CDR3. The J segment lost 8 bases and the V segment lost 0 bases, leaving 5 bases of the junction unmatched. The TCR sequence derives from a male donor with ankylosing spondylitis. The chain carries TRBV5-1 and TRBJ2-1; 10 bases fit TRBD2. The sequenced sample was blood, either unsorted or a sorted T cell fraction (not recorded which). CDR3 nucleotides: TGCGCCAGCAGCTTGGGGCTAGCGGGAGCCGATGAGCAGTTCTTC. Protein product: CASSLGLAGADEQFF. Full variable domain (remainder filled in from reference TRBV5-1 and TRBJ2-1): KAGVTQTPRYLIKTRGQQVTLSCSPISGHRSVSWYQQTPGQGLQFLFEYFSETQRNKGNFPGRFSGRQFSNSRSEMNVSTLELGDSALYLCASSLGLAGADEQFFGPGTRLTVL.